This is a list of T cell receptor beta chains from one sample in a study of T cell responses to AZD1222 COVID-19 vaccine. The repertoire was sequenced with immunoSEQ multiplex PCR; TCRdb's copy has only in-frame clones and lacks some. Among more than 130,000 clones listed, 90% were seen once. The specimen comprised peripheral blood, sampled on day 0 of AZD1222 vaccination. These receptors were taken from an adult in good health. The CDR3 runs from the conserved cysteine through the conserved F or W. The order of the fields is clone size, D gene, J gene, V gene, CDR3 protein, CDR3 DNA. A D gene is named only where the DNA matches it firmly. Clone size is given for some rows only: seen once, a few or many times, or a class if the clone is expanded.

.,.,TRBJ1-5,TRBV30,CAWTATNNQPQHF,TGTGCCTGGACCGCAACCAACAATCAGCCCCAGCATTTT
.,.,TRBJ2-1,TRBV30,CAWGEQSSYNEQFF,TGTGCCTGGGGGGAGCAGAGCTCCTACAATGAGCAGTTCTTC
.,.,TRBJ1-2,TRBV5-1,CASSLDRNYGYTF,TGCGCCAGCAGCTTGGATCGGAACTATGGCTACACCTTC
.,TRBD2,TRBJ2-3,TRBV7-2,CASSPSGGFTDTQYF,TGTGCCAGCAGCCCTAGCGGGGGCTTCACAGATACGCAGTATTTT
once,.,TRBJ2-1,TRBV4-1,CASSGGAGIYNEQFF,TGCGCCAGCAGCGGAGGGGCGGGCATCTACAATGAGCAGTTCTTC
.,.,TRBJ2-1,TRBV7-9,CASSLVNVRNEQFF,TGTGCCAGCAGCCTGGTTAACGTGCGCAATGAGCAGTTCTTC
.,.,TRBJ1-4,TRBV5-1,CASSSSDWVGEKLFF,TGCGCCAGCAGCTCATCGGACTGGGTGGGTGAAAAACTGTTTTTT
.,TRBD2,TRBJ2-7,TRBV20-1,CSAGAGGPQYF,TGCAGTGCTGGAGCGGGAGGGCCGCAGTACTTC
.,TRBD1,TRBJ2-1,TRBV11-3,CASSLKPGQGAGNEQFF,TGTGCCAGCAGCTTAAAACCCGGACAGGGGGCGGGAAATGAGCAGTTCTTC
.,TRBD1,TRBJ1-5,TRBV19,CASSKTGSNQPQHF,TGTGCCAGTAGTAAGACAGGGAGCAATCAGCCCCAGCATTTT
once,.,TRBJ1-5,TRBV5-8,CASSLFPRDGPLAGNQPQHF,TGTGCCAGCAGCTTGTTCCCCCGGGACGGACCTCTGGCCGGCAATCAGCCCCAGCATTTT
.,.,TRBJ1-1,TRBV5-5,CASSFFGNTEAFF,TGTGCCAGCAGCTTTTTTGGGAACACTGAAGCTTTCTTT
.,.,TRBJ2-7,TRBV10-3,CAIRRTGLSYEQYF,TGTGCCATCAGACGAACAGGGCTCTCCTACGAGCAGTACTTC
.,.,TRBJ1-2,TRBV3-1/TRBV3-2,CASSQERGGAGYGYTF,TGTGCCAGCAGCCAAGAGCGCGGGGGCGCAGGCTATGGCTACACCTTC
.,.,TRBJ1-4,TRBV30,CAWSLGWIEIEKLFF,TGTGCCTGGAGCCTCGGGTGGATTGAAATTGAAAAACTGTTTTTT
.,TRBD1,TRBJ2-7,TRBV6-5,CASRGTTGAYEQYF,TGTGCCAGCAGGGGAACGACAGGGGCCTACGAGCAGTACTTC
.,TRBD1,TRBJ2-5,TRBV19,CASRDRGLGETQYF,TGTGCCAGTAGGGACAGGGGGCTGGGGGAGACCCAGTACTTC
.,.,TRBJ1-6,TRBV7-2,CASSMGGYNSPLHF,TGTGCCAGCAGCATGGGAGGGTATAATTCACCCCTCCACTTT
.,.,TRBJ2-5,TRBV5-1,CASSPGPTGLQETQYF,TGCGCCAGCAGCCCTGGACCGACGGGCCTCCAAGAGACCCAGTACTTC
.,.,TRBJ1-2,TRBV5-1,CASSLEGQGGLDGYTF,TGCGCCAGCAGCTTGGAGGGGCAGGGTGGCCTAGATGGCTACACCTTC
.,TRBD1,TRBJ2-4,TRBV7-3,CASSFGSGTALAKNIQYF,TGTGCCAGCAGCTTTGGATCTGGGACAGCTCTAGCCAAAAACATTCAGTACTTC
.,.,TRBJ1-6,TRBV19,CASSILASVGSNSPLHF,TGTGCCAGTAGTATATTGGCCTCGGTAGGATCTAATTCACCCCTCCACTTT
.,TRBD1,TRBJ2-7,TRBV5-4,CASNPGQGNYEQYF,TGTGCCAGCAACCCCGGACAGGGCAACTACGAGCAGTACTTC
.,TRBD2,TRBJ2-1,TRBV2,CASSEFGGTSPYNEQFF,TGTGCCAGCAGTGAATTCGGGGGGACTAGCCCCTACAATGAGCAGTTCTTC
.,TRBD1,TRBJ2-7,TRBV7-2,CASSLEGTGAYEQYF,TGTGCCAGCAGCTTAGAAGGGACAGGGGCCTACGAGCAGTACTTC
.,TRBD2,TRBJ2-3,TRBV11-2,CASKVAGGPFDTQYF,TGTGCCAGCAAAGTAGCGGGGGGGCCATTTGATACGCAGTATTTT
.,.,TRBJ2-5,TRBV5-4,CASSFVMETQYF,TGTGCCAGCAGCTTCGTAATGGAGACCCAGTACTTC
once,TRBD1,TRBJ1-1,TRBV14,CASSQAGRQGALNTEAFF,TGTGCCAGCAGCCAGGCAGGTCGACAGGGGGCTCTCAACACTGAAGCTTTCTTT
.,.,TRBJ2-7,TRBV18,CASSPTGYEQYF,TGTGCCAGCTCACCAACAGGCTACGAGCAGTACTTC
.,TRBD2,TRBJ2-5,TRBV13,CASSLGIAWEGLETQYF,TGTGCCAGCAGCTTGGGGATAGCTTGGGAGGGGCTAGAGACCCAGTACTTC
.,.,TRBJ2-2,TRBV9,CASSPVRTGGRTGELFF,TGTGCCAGCAGCCCAGTGAGAACGGGCGGAAGGACCGGGGAGCTGTTTTTT
.,.,TRBJ1-2,TRBV30,CAWGGRNYGYTF,TGTGCCTGGGGGGGTCGGAACTATGGCTACACCTTC
.,TRBD1,TRBJ1-4,TRBV11-3,CASSTSWTGEGEKLFF,TGTGCCAGCAGCACCTCCTGGACAGGGGAAGGCGAAAAACTGTTTTTT
.,.,TRBJ1-6,TRBV6-5,CASLSQGVWNSPLHF,TGTGCCTCTCTTTCCCAAGGAGTTTGGAATTCACCCCTCCACTTT
.,.,TRBJ1-1,TRBV12-3/TRBV12-4,CASSLMGNTEAFF,TGTGCCAGCAGTTTAATGGGGAACACTGAAGCTTTCTTT
few,.,TRBJ2-6,TRBV7-2,CASSGDVSGANVLTF,TGTGCCAGCAGCGGTGATGTCTCTGGGGCCAACGTCCTGACTTTC
.,.,TRBJ2-1,TRBV7-6,CASSLGALSYNEQFF,TGTGCCAGCAGCTTAGGTGCCCTGTCCTACAATGAGCAGTTCTTC
.,TRBD2,TRBJ2-1,TRBV5-1,CASSSTSGRVEQFF,TGCGCCAGCAGCTCGACTAGCGGGAGGGTTGAGCAGTTCTTC
many,TRBD2,TRBJ2-7,TRBV4-2,CASSQGTSGSSEQYF,TGTGCCAGCAGCCAAGGGACTAGCGGGAGTAGCGAGCAGTACTTC
.,.,TRBJ2-3,TRBV5-6,CASSLVHADTQYF,TGTGCCAGCAGCTTGGTACATGCAGATACGCAGTATTTT
.,TRBD2,TRBJ2-2,TRBV19,CASSISSGRLTGELFF,TGTGCCAGTAGTATATCTAGCGGGAGGTTGACCGGGGAGCTGTTTTTT
.,.,TRBJ2-7,TRBV9,CASSVAAQRTYEQYF,TGTGCCAGCAGCGTAGCGGCGCAGAGGACCTACGAGCAGTACTTC
.,.,TRBJ2-7,TRBV5-8,CASRGWAYEQYF,TGTGCCAGCAGGGGCTGGGCCTACGAGCAGTACTTC
.,.,TRBJ2-2,TRBV9,CASSPRGGVTGELFF,TGTGCCAGCAGCCCCCGTGGAGGGGTCACCGGGGAGCTGTTTTTT
once,TRBD1,TRBJ1-1,TRBV28,CASSLWRATGHEAFF,TGTGCCAGCAGTTTATGGCGCGCGACAGGGCATGAAGCTTTCTTT
.,.,TRBJ2-4,TRBV2,CASREGAFAKNIQYF,TGTGCCAGCAGGGAGGGGGCTTTTGCCAAAAACATTCAGTACTTC
.,TRBD1,TRBJ2-7,TRBV9,CASSVGQGTYEQYF,TGTGCCAGCAGCGTAGGACAGGGAACATACGAGCAGTACTTC
.,.,TRBJ1-1,TRBV19,CASSMGPPNTEAFF,TGTGCCAGTAGTATGGGCCCACCGAACACTGAAGCTTTCTTT
.,.,TRBJ1-2,TRBV6-6,CASTQGVPLDGYTF,TGTGCCAGTACTCAGGGTGTCCCGCTCGATGGCTACACCTTC
once,TRBD1,TRBJ1-2,TRBV5-1,CASTLGTGGPRLGYTF,TGCGCCAGCACCCTGGGGACAGGGGGCCCCAGATTGGGCTACACCTTC
.,.,TRBJ2-5,TRBV12-3/TRBV12-4,CASSLYPQETQYF,TGTGCCAGCAGTTTATACCCCCAAGAGACCCAGTACTTC
.,.,TRBJ1-2,TRBV12-5,CASGLVPAVKRLYGYTF,TGTGCTAGTGGTTTGGTACCCGCCGTCAAGAGGCTGTATGGCTACACCTTC
.,.,TRBJ2-4,TRBV7-2,CASSLVGREDIQYF,TGTGCCAGCAGCTTAGTTGGAAGGGAGGACATTCAGTACTTC
.,.,TRBJ2-7,TRBV6-5,CASRDRTPGGEQYF,TGTGCCAGCAGGGACAGGACCCCGGGGGGCGAGCAGTACTTC
.,.,TRBJ1-3,TRBV6-5,CASSYSSQRTEDTIYF,TGTGCCAGCAGTTACTCTTCTCAGAGAACGGAGGACACCATATATTTT
.,.,TRBJ1-5,TRBV6-2/TRBV6-3,CASSRKPGPLGQPQHF,TGTGCCAGCAGCCGCAAGCCGGGACCCCTAGGTCAGCCCCAGCATTTT
.,.,TRBJ1-2,TRBV5-1,CASSPRGDTSNYGYTF,TGCGCCAGCAGCCCGAGGGGGGACACCTCTAACTATGGCTACACCTTC
.,.,TRBJ2-7,TRBV5-5,CASSLKAPGHGSYEQYF,TGTGCCAGCAGCTTGAAGGCCCCGGGACACGGTTCCTACGAGCAGTACTTC
.,.,TRBJ2-7,TRBV6-5,CASSCSGSAYEQYF,TGTGCCAGCAGTTGCTCTGGATCAGCCTACGAGCAGTACTTC